Detailed here is one T cell receptor (beta chain). Its antigen remains unidentified. The hyperthyroidism patients had a new diagnosis of under 2 months' duration and were aged 18 to 65. Diagnosis relied on clinical symptoms, serum thyroxine, TRAb, thyroid ultrasound and orbital computed tomography. Amplification of TCR beta CDR3 regions used RNA transcripts. Amplification began with first-round RT-PCR using HTBI primers, then second-round multiplex PCR was performed. TCRdb re-analysed the multiplex PCR reads in MiXCR, keeping a single row per CDR3 protein. The sample lists around 1,200,000 distinct CDR3 sequences, about 40% occurring once. The record originates from a study of Graves' ophthalmopathy and Graves' hyperthyroidism. Regarding the study as a whole: Blood contained most expanded thyroid clonotypes exceeding 0.001 frequency. A model built from 13 signatures distinguished ophthalmopathy from stable hyperthyroidism with around 91% sensitivity and approximately 80% specificity.

Germline V gene lookup returns CDR1 SGHVS and CDR2 FNYEAQ. The V end lost 2 bases, the J end lost 2 bases, and 9 bases lay between the germline ends. The CDR3 has 14 amino acids. Source material: peripheral blood or thyroid tissue (not recorded which). The clonotype originates from an adult man with Graves' hyperthyroidism. The chain is built from TRBV7-6 and TRBJ2-5; D is ambiguous. As DNA, the CDR3 is TGTGCCAGCAGCTTAAGTTGGGGACAAGAGACCCAGTACTTC. Translation gives CASSLSWGQETQYF.